The T cell receptor beta chain under discussion was sequenced for a study of cytomegalovirus exposure and HLA in healthy donors. Comments on this clone: Its target is not known.

General study results and limits: Common viral pathogens (according to a later analysis) appeared linked to several of the most significant clusters. The HLA-A and HLA-B alleles of most subjects were reportedly predicted accurately from TCR beta sequences. Published work reported that the classifier diagnosed cytomegalovirus status with high specificity and sensitivity. In a later analysis, productive TCRs from donors in an Asian-associated ancestry cluster reportedly carried fewer N-insertions than the cohort mean.

PCR was performed using 60 Vbeta and 13 Jbeta primers. Generated by immunoSEQ multiplex PCR, the TCRdb table keeps only in-frame clones and is missing some. This sample has tens of thousands of clones, with roughly 70% found just once. The J segment lost 4 bases and the V segment lost 5 bases, leaving 6 bases of the junction unmatched. The CDR3 loop spans 14 amino acids. Germline CDR1 and CDR2: MGHDK and SYGVNS. The V call is TRBV25-1, the J call TRBJ2-5; 8 bases are shared with TRBD1. Specimen: PBMCs. This TCR was recovered from a man aged 60-69 years in good health and CMV-seropositive. The CDR3 DNA is TGTGCCAGCAGTTCCACGACAGGGGTAGAGACCCAGTACTTC. This codes for CASSSTTGVETQYF.